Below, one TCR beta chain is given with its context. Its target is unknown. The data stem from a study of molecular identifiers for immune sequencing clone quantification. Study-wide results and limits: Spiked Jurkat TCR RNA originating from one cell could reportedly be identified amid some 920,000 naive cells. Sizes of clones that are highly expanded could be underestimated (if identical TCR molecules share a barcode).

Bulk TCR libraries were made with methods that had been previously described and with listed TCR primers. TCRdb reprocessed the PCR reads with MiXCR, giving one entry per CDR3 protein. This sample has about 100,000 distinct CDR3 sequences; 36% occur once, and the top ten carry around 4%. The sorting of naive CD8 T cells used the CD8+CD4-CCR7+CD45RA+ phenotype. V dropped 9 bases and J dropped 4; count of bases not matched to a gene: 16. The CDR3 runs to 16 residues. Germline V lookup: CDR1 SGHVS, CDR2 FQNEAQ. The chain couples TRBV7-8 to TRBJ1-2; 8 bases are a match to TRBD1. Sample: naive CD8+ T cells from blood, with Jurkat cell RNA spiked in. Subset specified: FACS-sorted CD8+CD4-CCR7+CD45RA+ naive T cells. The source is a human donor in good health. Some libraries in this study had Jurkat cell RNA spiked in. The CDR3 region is CASSPGGLVSPYGYTF. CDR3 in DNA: TGTGCCAGTAGTCCAGGGGGCTTGGTCAGTCCCTATGGCTACACCTTC.